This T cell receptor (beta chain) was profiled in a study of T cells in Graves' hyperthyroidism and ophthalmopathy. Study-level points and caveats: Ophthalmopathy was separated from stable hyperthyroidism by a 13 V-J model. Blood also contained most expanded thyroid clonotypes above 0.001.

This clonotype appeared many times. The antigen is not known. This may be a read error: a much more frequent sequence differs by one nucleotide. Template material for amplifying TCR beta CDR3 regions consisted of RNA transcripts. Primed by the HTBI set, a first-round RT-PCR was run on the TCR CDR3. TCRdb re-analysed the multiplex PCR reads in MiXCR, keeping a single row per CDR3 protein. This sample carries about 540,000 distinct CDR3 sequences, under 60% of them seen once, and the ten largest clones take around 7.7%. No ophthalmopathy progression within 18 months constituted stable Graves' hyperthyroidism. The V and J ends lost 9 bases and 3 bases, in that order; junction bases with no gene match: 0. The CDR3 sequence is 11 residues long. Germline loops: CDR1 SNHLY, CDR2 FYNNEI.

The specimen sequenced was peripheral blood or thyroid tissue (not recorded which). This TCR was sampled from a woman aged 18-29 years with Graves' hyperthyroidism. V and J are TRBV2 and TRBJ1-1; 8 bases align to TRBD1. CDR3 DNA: TGTGCCAGGACAGGGGACACTGAAGCTTTCTTT. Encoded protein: CARTGDTEAFF.